Shown below are 17 T cell receptor beta chains from a single sample sequenced in a study of shared clonotypes between healthy human individuals. Some clones are missing from TCRdb's copy, which holds only in-frame ones; the method was immunoSEQ multiplex PCR. The table shows roughly 2.6 million clones, with 85% to 95% occurring only once. Sample: naive CD4+ T cells sorted from blood. Stated subset: CD45RA+ positively selected. The receptors here all came from a young man in good health.

The V and J genes are TRBV7-9 and TRBJ1-5; 7 positions match TRBD1. CDR1 and CDR2 (germline): SEHNR, FQNEAQ (reference sequence). Trimming cost V 5 bases and J 1 base; bases outside gene matches: 2. This CDR3 is 14 amino acids long. In DNA, the CDR3 is TGTGCCAGCAGCGAGGGACAGAGCAATCAGCCCCAGCATTTT. This translates into CASSEGQSNQPQHF.

V usage is TRBV7-8 and J usage is TRBJ2-5; 9 nucleotides align to TRBD1. From germline, CDR1 is SGHVS and CDR2 FQNEAQ. CDR3 length equals 15 residues. V dropped 5 bases and J dropped 5; count of bases not matched to a gene: 9. CDR3 coding DNA: TGTGCCAGCAGCCTCAGTACAGGGGGCAGGGAGACCCAGTACTTC. Translated, it gives CASSLSTGGRETQYF.

The chain recombines TRBV11-1 with TRBJ1-4, with 8 bases matching TRBD1. Per germline, CDR1 SGHAT and CDR2 FQDESV (reference sequence). This CDR3 is 14 amino acids long. V shed 3 bases and J 8 bases; nucleotides not matched to a gene: 5. CDR3 in amino acids: CASSFGQGGEKLFF. As DNA, the CDR3 is TGTGCCAGCAGCTTTGGACAGGGTGGCGAAAAACTGTTTTTT.

The chain combines TRBV11-2 with TRBJ1-6; D is possibly TRBD1 (5 bases). Germline V lookup: CDR1 SGHAT, CDR2 FQNNGV. Deletions cut 1 base from V and 10 bases from J, with 14 bases between. This CDR3 contains 15 residues. The CDR3 loop is CASSLGGNSRSPLHF. The CDR3 nucleotides read TGTGCCAGCAGCTTAGGGGGGAACTCTCGGTCACCCCTCCACTTT.

The gene calls are TRBV5-1 and TRBJ2-5; 11 bases agree with TRBD2. CDR1 SGHRS and CDR2 YFSETQ come from the germline V gene. The CDR3 has 17 amino acids. Trimming at V came to 2 bases and at J to 4 bases, leaving 10 bases not matched to a gene. DNA for the CDR3: TGCGCCAGCAGCTTAGGGACTAGCGGAAAGGGAGTAGAGACCCAGTACTTC. This gives the protein CASSLGTSGKGVETQYF.

V is TRBV14 and J is TRBJ1-4; 8 bases are a match to TRBD1. Unmatched junction bases numbered 11, after V lost 4 bases and J lost 4 bases. The CDR3 has 17 amino acids. Germline V lookup: CDR1 SGHDN, CDR2 FVKESK. Here the CDR3 reads CASSPASGTGYNEKLFF. CDR3 nucleotide sequence: TGTGCCAGCAGCCCCGCGTCCGGGACAGGATATAATGAAAAACTGTTTTTT.

The rearrangement uses TRBV9 and TRBJ2-5, with TRBD2 identical over 7 bases. The V gene's germline CDR1 is SGDLS and CDR2 YYNGEE. J lost 2 bases, V lost 1 base, and 2 bases had no gene match. This CDR3 contains 14 residues. The CDR3 reads CASSVPGGQETQYF. CDR3 in DNA: TGTGCCAGCAGCGTACCCGGGGGGCAAGAGACCCAGTACTTC.

This chain joins TRBV6-5 and TRBJ2-2, with a weak D call TRBD1 (7 bases). Germline CDR1 MNHEY, CDR2 SVGAGI. Trimming shortened V by 0 bases and J by 5 bases, and 13 bases separated the two germline ends. The CDR3 loop spans 16 amino acids. CDR3 sequence (DNA): TGTGCCAGCAGTTACTCGAGCGCAGGGGGGACCGGGGAGCTGTTTTTT. As protein: CASSYSSAGGTGELFF.

The CDR3 here is CAWSGGQGYYGYTF. The CDR3 DNA is TGTGCCTGGAGTGGAGGACAGGGCTACTATGGCTACACCTTC. The V call is TRBV30, the J call TRBJ1-2; 8 bases match TRBD1. There are 14 residues in the CDR3. The germline V gene encodes CDR1 GTSNPN and CDR2 SVGIG (reference sequence). J was trimmed by 3 bases and V by 1 base; bases with no gene match: 4.

The chain uses TRBV9 and TRBJ2-3, with 8 bases that match TRBD2. The CDR3 spans 15 residues. In germline, CDR1 is SGDLS, CDR2 YYNGEE. The junction had 3 bases not matched to a gene; V was cut back by 3 bases and J by 0 bases. The CDR3 sequence is CASSGRGASTDTQYF. DNA of the CDR3: TGTGCCAGCAGCGGGCGGGGGGCCAGCACAGATACGCAGTATTTT.

This chain uses TRBV5-1 with TRBJ1-2; 8 bases agree with TRBD1. J was trimmed by 6 bases and V by 1 base; bases with no gene match: 11. CDR3 length: 16 residues. CDR1 is SGHRS and CDR2 is YFSETQ in the germline V gene. DNA for the CDR3: TGCGCCAGCAGCTTGCCATCAGGGGGCGGTCTGGATGGCTACACCTTC. Its protein product is CASSLPSGGGLDGYTF.

This clone was observed a single time. This same CDR3 is encoded by further DNA sequences in the sample. V is TRBV11-2 and J is TRBJ1-5; TRBD1 might be the D (5 bases). The ends were cut back, 3 bases at V and 7 bases at J, with 10 bases in the middle. Germline V lookup: CDR1 SGHAT, CDR2 FQNNGV. The CDR3 is 13 residues long. In DNA form, the CDR3 reads TGTGCCAGCAGCTTGGGTACAGGCCAGCCCCAGCATTTT. It is translated as CASSLGTGQPQHF.

V is TRBV7-2 and J is TRBJ1-2, with 9 nucleotides matching TRBD1. The CDR3 is made up of 13 amino acids. Trimming removed 8 bases from V and 8 bases from J; junction bases left unmatched: 9. Germline V gene lookup returns CDR1 SGHTA and CDR2 FQGNSA. The CDR3 reads CASGYRGQGGYTF. CDR3 bases: TGTGCCAGCGGCTACAGGGGGCAGGGGGGCTACACCTTC.

This clone was observed a single time. The chain joins TRBV7-9 to TRBJ1-2, with unresolved D. The V end was cut by 1 base, the J end by 0 bases, with 6 bases between. CDR1 is SEHNR, CDR2 FQNEAQ, per germline (reference sequence). This CDR3 comprises 14 residues. The CDR3 spells CASSLVATNYGYTF. In DNA, the CDR3 is TGTGCCAGCAGCTTAGTCGCGACTAACTATGGCTACACCTTC.

Comments on this clone: Other DNA sequences in the same sample also yield this CDR3. V gene TRBV9 combines with J gene TRBJ1-3; no firm D call. CDR3 length equals 15 residues. CDR1 is SGDLS, CDR2 YYNGEE, per germline. V lost 2 bases to trimming and J lost 0 bases, with 9 bases between them. As DNA, the CDR3 is TGTGCCAGCAGCGTCTCGGGGATCTCTGGAAACACCATATATTTT. It specifies CASSVSGISGNTIYF.

The CDR3, as DNA: TGTGCCTGGAGTGTACTTCGTGTGAACACTGAAGCTTTCTTT. This sequence encodes CAWSVLRVNTEAFF. The V call is TRBV30, the J call TRBJ1-1; no clear D. The germline V gene encodes CDR1 GTSNPN and CDR2 SVGIG (reference sequence). The CDR3 loop spans 14 amino acids. With 0 bases removed from V and 0 bases from J, the gap between germline ends came to 8 bases.

This clone was counted once. V is TRBV5-1 and J is TRBJ2-3; 7 nucleotides align to TRBD2. The V gene's germline CDR1 is SGHRS and CDR2 YFSETQ. V lost 6 bases and J lost 2; bases outside the gene matches: 9. This CDR3 is built from 15 residues. The chain's CDR3 is CASTPREGFTDTQYF. Here the CDR3 DNA reads TGCGCCAGCACCCCGAGGGAGGGGTTCACAGATACGCAGTATTTT.